Listed here are 11 T cell receptor beta chains from one sample, sequenced in a study. TCRdb reprocessed the RT-PCR reads via MiXCR and lists one record per CDR3 protein. The sample includes more than 550,000 distinct CDR3 sequences, around 14% of them seen just once. Specimen: memory CD4+ T cells from blood. These receptors came from a female donor in good health, serving as a healthy control.

This sequence joins TRBV29-1 and TRBJ2-7, with 8 bases fitting TRBD2. With 2 bases clipped from V and 13 bases from J, the junction kept 7 bases outside the gene matches. The germline V gene has CDR1 SQVTM and CDR2 ANQGSEA. The CDR3 has 11 amino acids. The CDR3 nucleotides read TGCAGCGTTGAAATTACCGGGACTAGATACTTC. Its translation is CSVEITGTRYF.

The V call is TRBV9, the J call TRBJ1-1; D might be TRBD1 (5 bases). CDR3 size: 15 residues. The ends were cut back, 2 bases at V and 0 bases at J, with 11 bases in the middle. Germline V gene lookup returns CDR1 SGDLS and CDR2 YYNGEE. DNA of the CDR3: TGTGCCAGCAGCGTTGGGGGAGCCTTGAACACTGAAGCTTTCTTT. The encoded protein is CASSVGGALNTEAFF.

The rearrangement joins TRBV7-2 to TRBJ2-5, with no clear D. Germline lookup yields CDR1 SGHTA and CDR2 FQGNSA. The CDR3 runs to 15 residues. The V and J ends lost 1 base and 2 bases respectively, with 11 bases between them. CDR3 DNA: TGTGCCAGCAGCTTAGAGCGAGCACGTCAAGAGACCCAGTACTTC. Amino acid sequence: CASSLERARQETQYF.

This chain uses TRBV30 with TRBJ2-5, with D possibly being TRBD2 (6 bases). The CDR3 extends over 13 amino acids. The V and J ends lost 4 bases and 1 base respectively, with 10 bases between them. Germline CDR1 and CDR2: GTSNPN and SVGIG (reference sequence). CDR3 loop: CAWTLASQETQYF. The CDR3 nucleotides are TGTGCCTGGACCCTAGCGAGCCAAGAGACCCAGTACTTC. Based on the CDR3 plus reference TRBV30 and TRBJ2-5, the full variable domain is SQTIHQWPATLVQPVGSPLSLECTVEGTSNPNLYWYRQAAGRGLQLLFYSVGIGQISSEVPQNLSASRPQDRQFILSSKKLLLSDSGFYLCAWTLASQETQYFGPGTRLLVL.

This chain uses TRBV19 with TRBJ1-5, with TRBD1 matching 7 bases. Germline V gene data show CDR1 as LNHDA and CDR2 as SQIVND (reference sequence). The V segment lost 5 bases and the J segment 3 bases; nucleotides outside the gene matches: 13. The CDR3 consists of 17 residues. This CDR3 reads CASSDLAGRGYNQPQHF. The CDR3 coding sequence is TGTGCCAGTAGTGACCTCGCCGGCAGGGGGTACAATCAGCCCCAGCATTTT.

This clonotype has a handful of counts. The gene calls are TRBV20-1 and TRBJ1-5; TRBD1 might be the D (5 bases). The CDR3 runs to 13 residues. Germline V CDR1 and CDR2: DFQATT, SNEGSKA (reference sequence). Trimming pared 4 bases from V and 2 bases from J, leaving 9 bases between. The CDR3 region is CSAKTVGNQPQHF. The CDR3 bases are TGCAGTGCTAAGACAGTGGGCAATCAGCCCCAGCATTTT.

This clonotype was seen more than once but under ten times. This chain connects TRBV6-1 to TRBJ1-5; 8 bases match TRBD1. Germline loops: CDR1 MNHNS, CDR2 SASEGT. This CDR3 has 14 residues. V shed 4 bases, J shed 7 bases, and the junction held 6 bases outside the gene matches. The CDR3 DNA reads TGTGCCAGCAGTGGGCAGGGGGCTTGGCAGCCCCAGCATTTT. This gives the protein CASSGQGAWQPQHF.

A few counts support this clonotype. This chain uses TRBV10-2 with TRBJ1-1; D uncertain. The germline V and J ends were trimmed by 0 bases and 1 base, with 3 bases remaining between them. CDR1 WSHSY and CDR2 SAAADI come from the germline V gene. The CDR3 consists of 13 residues. This chain's CDR3 is CASSESGNTEAFF. CDR3 DNA sequence: TGCGCCAGCAGTGAGTCAGGGAACACTGAAGCTTTCTTT.

This clonotype was counted many times. V is TRBV12-3 or TRBV12-4 and J is TRBJ2-1, with 10 nucleotides matching TRBD2. The CDR3 consists of 16 residues. V shed 2 bases and J 8 bases; nucleotides not matched to a gene: 9. As DNA, the CDR3 is TGTGCCAGCAGTTTAAGGGTTAGCGGGAGGTCCCATGAGCAGTTCTTC. Encoded protein: CASSLRVSGRSHEQFF.

This clonotype was counted many times. The genes are TRBV15 and TRBJ2-7; possibly TRBD1 for D (6 bases). Per germline, CDR1 LNHNV and CDR2 YYDKDF (reference sequence). Trimming removed 7 bases at V and 5 bases at J, with 18 bases between. CDR3 length: 14 amino acids. As DNA, the CDR3 is TGTGCCACCACCGAACCAGGGGCTGGGGACGAGCAGTACTTC. Translation: CATTEPGAGDEQYF.

This clonotype has only a few counts. The rearrangement uses TRBV20-1 and TRBJ2-5, with TRBD2 matching over 11 bases. Trimming took 3 bases from V and 5 from J; bases not matched to a gene: 8. The CDR3 consists of 15 residues. Germline loops: CDR1 DFQATT, CDR2 SNEGSKA (reference sequence). This CDR3 reads CSASPRLAGRETQYF. In DNA form, the CDR3 reads TGCAGTGCTAGCCCCCGACTAGCGGGAAGGGAGACCCAGTACTTC.